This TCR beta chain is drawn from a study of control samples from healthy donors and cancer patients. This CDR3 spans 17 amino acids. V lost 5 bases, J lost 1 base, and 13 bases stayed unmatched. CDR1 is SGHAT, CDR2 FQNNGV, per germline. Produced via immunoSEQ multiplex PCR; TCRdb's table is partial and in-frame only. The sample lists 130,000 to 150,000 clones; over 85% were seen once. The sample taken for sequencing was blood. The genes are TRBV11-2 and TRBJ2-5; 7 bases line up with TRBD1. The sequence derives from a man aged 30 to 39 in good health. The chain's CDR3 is CASSPRPGTDFQETQYF. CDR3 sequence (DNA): TGTGCCAGCAGCCCTCGCCCGGGGACAGACTTCCAAGAGACCCAGTACTTC.